This T cell receptor (beta chain) was sequenced in a study of cytomegalovirus exposure and HLA in healthy donors. Study information: Early released data had tens of millions of unique TCRs, all coming from HLA-typed donors.

The PCR used 60 Vbeta and 13 Jbeta primers. Data came from immunoSEQ multiplex PCR; TCRdb stores just in-frame clones and leaves some out. This table holds approximately 59,000 clones, 60% to 80% found once. CDR1 GTSNPN and CDR2 SVGIG come from the germline V gene (reference sequence). Trimming shortened V by 0 bases and J by 3 bases, and 11 bases separated the two germline ends. The CDR3 extends over 15 amino acids. At the time of sampling, donors were nominally healthy, though unrecorded immune exposures were likely. Sequencing was done on a sample of PBMCs. The clonotype originates from a girl aged 10 to 17 in good health and CMV-seropositive. The V gene is TRBV30, the J gene TRBJ2-2, with D possibly being TRBD2 (5 bases). The CDR3 bases are TGTGCCTGGAGTGTATATAGAGGGCACACCGGGGAGCTGTTTTTT. It is translated as CAWSVYRGHTGELFF.